This T cell receptor beta chain emerged from a study of shared clonotypes between healthy human individuals. Whole-study context: CD4 naive and CD4 memory each took three plates per donor, while CD8 naive took two and CD8 memory one. Overall study results and limits: Among non-shared clonotypes, generation probabilities were lower than among those shared by all four donors.

CD8 cells classed as naive were CD45RO-negative and positively selected for CCR7, excluding terminally differentiated effector memory CD45RA+ cells. Of note for this clone: The target antigen is unknown.

In the original analysis: With immunoSEQ giving junction-only sequences and no quality scores, filtering differed. TCRdb's copy holds only in-frame clones and misses some; the assay was immunoSEQ multiplex PCR. That table furnishes V, J and clone size, whereas the DNA furnished D and trimming. This sample has some 2 million clones, with about 95% found just once. The sample comprised naive CD8+ T cells sorted from blood. The TCR originated in a young man in good health.

Written as DNA, the CDR3 is TGTGCTAGTGGTTTTCCCCTTGGAGGGAGGTCCTACGAGCAGTACTTC. Its protein product is CASGFPLGGRSYEQYF. The rearrangement joins TRBV12-5 to TRBJ2-7, with D possibly matching TRBD2 (6 bases). The CDR3 covers 16 residues. The V end lost 3 bases, the J end lost 1 base, and 16 bases lay between the germline ends. CDR1 and CDR2 (germline): LGHNT, FRNRAP.